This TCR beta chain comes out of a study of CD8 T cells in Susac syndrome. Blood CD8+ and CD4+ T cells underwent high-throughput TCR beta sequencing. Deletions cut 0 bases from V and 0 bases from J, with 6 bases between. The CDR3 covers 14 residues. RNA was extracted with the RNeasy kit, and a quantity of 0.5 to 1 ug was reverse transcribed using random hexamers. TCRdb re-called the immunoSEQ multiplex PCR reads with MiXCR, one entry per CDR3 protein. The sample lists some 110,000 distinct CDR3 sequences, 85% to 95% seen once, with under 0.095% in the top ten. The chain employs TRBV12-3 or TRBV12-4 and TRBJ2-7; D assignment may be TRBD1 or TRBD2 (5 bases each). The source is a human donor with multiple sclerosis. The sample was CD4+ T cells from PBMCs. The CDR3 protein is CASSLAGPSYEQYF. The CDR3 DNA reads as TGTGCCAGCAGTTTAGCGGGACCCTCCTACGAGCAGTACTTC.